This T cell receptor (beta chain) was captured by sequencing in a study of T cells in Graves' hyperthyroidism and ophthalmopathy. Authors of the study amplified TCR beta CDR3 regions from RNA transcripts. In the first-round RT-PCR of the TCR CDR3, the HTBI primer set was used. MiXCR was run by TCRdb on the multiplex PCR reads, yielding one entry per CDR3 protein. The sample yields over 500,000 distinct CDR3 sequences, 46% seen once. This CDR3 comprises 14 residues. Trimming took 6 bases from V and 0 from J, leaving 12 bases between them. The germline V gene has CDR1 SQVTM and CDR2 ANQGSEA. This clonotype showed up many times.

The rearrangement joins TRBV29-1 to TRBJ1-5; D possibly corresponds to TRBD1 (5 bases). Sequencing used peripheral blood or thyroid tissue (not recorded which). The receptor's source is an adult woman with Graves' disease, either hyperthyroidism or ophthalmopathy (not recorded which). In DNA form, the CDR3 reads TGCAGCGTATCATCGGGGACTAGCAATCAGCCCCAGCATTTT. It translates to CSVSSGTSNQPQHF.